A selection of T cell receptor beta chains follows, all from one sample in a study of CD8+ T cells in alopecia areata. The table came from immunoSEQ multiplex PCR; TCRdb's copy has only in-frame clones and leaves some out. The sample records under 250,000 clones, more than 45% being singletons. This specimen consisted of CD4+ T cells sorted from blood, obtained at week 4, from a patient treated with tofacitinib. The receptors stem from a human donor with alopecia areata. Both conserved end residues are part of each CDR3. A D gene is named only where the DNA matches it firmly. Some rows have no size entry. The others give once, few or many, or a class for an expanded clone.

-	TRBD2	TRBV30	TRBJ2-1	CAWGGGGSVNEQFF	TGTGCCTGGGGTGGCGGGGGGTCCGTCAATGAGCAGTTCTTC
-	-	TRBV7-2	TRBJ1-4	CASTRGGHEKLFF	TGTGCCAGCACCCGTGGGGGGCATGAAAAACTGTTTTTT
-	-	TRBV4-3	TRBJ1-2	CASSQGGLGYGYTF	TGCGCCAGCAGCCAAGGGGGGCTCGGGTATGGCTACACCTTC
few	-	TRBV6-5	TRBJ2-7	CASSHTQSSYEQYF	TGTGCCAGCAGTCACACACAGAGCTCCTACGAGCAGTACTTC
few	-	TRBV10-3	TRBJ1-1	CAISEPRTEEAFF	TGTGCCATCAGTGAGCCCCGGACAGAAGAAGCTTTCTTT
-	-	TRBV2	TRBJ1-5	CASSWDKGYQPQHF	TGTGCCAGCAGTTGGGACAAGGGGTATCAGCCCCAGCATTTT
-	-	TRBV29-1	TRBJ2-1	CSVEWGATNEQFF	TGCAGCGTTGAGTGGGGGGCCACCAATGAGCAGTTCTTC
-	TRBD2	TRBV6-1	TRBJ2-7	CASSEPTSGALYEAQYF	TGTGCCAGCAGTGAACCCACTAGCGGGGCCCTCTACGAGGCGCAGTACTTC
few	-	TRBV5-1	TRBJ2-3	CATKRGDTQYF	TGCGCCACCAAGCGTGGGGATACGCAGTATTTT
few	-	TRBV9	TRBJ1-5	CASSPGAGQPQHF	TGTGCCAGCAGCCCCGGGGCCGGGCAGCCCCAGCATTTT
few	TRBD2	TRBV9	TRBJ2-3	CASSLGGGMDTQYF	TGTGCCAGCAGCCTCGGGGGGGGCATGGATACGCAGTATTTT
few	TRBD1	TRBV7-2	TRBJ2-3	CASSSSHRGDTQYF	TGTGCCAGCAGCTCGTCACACAGGGGAGATACGCAGTATTTT
-	-	TRBV2	TRBJ1-2	CASSEAQLRVSYGYTF	TGTGCCAGCAGTGAAGCCCAACTCAGAGTCTCCTATGGCTACACCTTC
-	-	TRBV14	TRBJ1-1	CASSQHPNTEAFF	TGTGCCAGCAGCCAACACCCGAACACTGAAGCTTTCTTT
few	TRBD2	TRBV10-3	TRBJ2-3	CAISEAGGVTDTQYF	TGTGCCATCAGTGAAGCGGGGGGGGTCACAGATACGCAGTATTTT
-	TRBD1	TRBV29-1	TRBJ1-2	CSAGTDNYGYTF	TGCAGCGCAGGGACAGATAACTATGGCTACACCTTC
few	TRBD2	TRBV11-1	TRBJ2-1	CASSLALGLAGPYNEQFF	TGTGCCAGCAGCTTAGCGCTAGGACTAGCGGGTCCCTACAATGAGCAGTTCTTC
-	-	TRBV5-1	TRBJ1-1	CASSSSGTGNTEAFF	TGCGCCAGCAGCTCCTCCGGGACGGGGAACACTGAAGCTTTCTTT
-	-	TRBV6-5	TRBJ1-1	CASSSRENTEAFF	TGTGCCAGCAGTTCACGGGAGAACACTGAAGCTTTCTTT
-	-	TRBV30	TRBJ1-5	CAWSVQGDQAQHF	TGTGCCTGGAGTGTCCAGGGAGATCAGGCCCAGCATTTT
-	TRBD2	TRBV29-1	TRBJ2-5	CSVPGGSQETQYF	TGCAGCGTTCCCGGGGGGTCTCAAGAGACCCAGTACTTC
-	-	TRBV25-1	TRBJ1-2	CASSEYLDGYTF	TGTGCCAGCAGTGAATATCTCGATGGCTACACCTTC
few	-	TRBV7-2	TRBJ2-7	CASSRIGAPGLYEQYF	TGTGCCAGCAGCCGTATTGGGGCACCCGGTCTTTACGAGCAGTACTTC
once	-	TRBV29-1	TRBJ2-5	CSVDIRETQYF	TGCAGCGTTGACATCCGAGAGACCCAGTACTTC
-	-	TRBV29-1	TRBJ2-3	CSVGGIKSDTQYF	TGCAGCGTTGGGGGGATAAAGTCAGATACGCAGTATTTT
-	-	TRBV6-6	TRBJ2-3	CASSFRVIDTQYF	TGTGCCAGCAGTTTCAGGGTAATCGATACGCAGTATTTT
once	-	TRBV4-3	TRBJ1-1	CASSQVLNTEAFF	TGCGCCAGCAGCCAAGTTCTGAACACTGAAGCTTTCTTT